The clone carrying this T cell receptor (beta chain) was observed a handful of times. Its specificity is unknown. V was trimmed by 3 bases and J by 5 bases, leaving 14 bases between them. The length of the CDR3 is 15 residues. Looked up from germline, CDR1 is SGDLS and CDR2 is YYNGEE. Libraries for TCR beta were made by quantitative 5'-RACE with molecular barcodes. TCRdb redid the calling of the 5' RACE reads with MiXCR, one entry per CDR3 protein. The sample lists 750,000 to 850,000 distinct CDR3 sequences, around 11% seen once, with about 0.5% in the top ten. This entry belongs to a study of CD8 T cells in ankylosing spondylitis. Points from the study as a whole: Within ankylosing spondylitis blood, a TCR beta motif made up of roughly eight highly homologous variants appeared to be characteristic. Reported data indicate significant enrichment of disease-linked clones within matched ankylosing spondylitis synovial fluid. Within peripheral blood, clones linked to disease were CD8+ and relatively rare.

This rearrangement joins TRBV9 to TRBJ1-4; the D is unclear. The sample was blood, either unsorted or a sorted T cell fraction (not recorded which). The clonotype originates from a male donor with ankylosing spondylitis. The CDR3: CASSGGPSLNEKLFF. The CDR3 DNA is TGTGCCAGCAGCGGAGGGCCTTCCTTGAATGAAAAACTGTTTTTT. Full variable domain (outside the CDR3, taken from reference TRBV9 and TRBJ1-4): DSGVTQTPKHLITATGQRVTLRCSPRSGDLSVYWYQQSLDQGLQFLIQYYNGEERAKGNILERFSAQQFPDLHSELNLSSLELGDSALYFCASSGGPSLNEKLFFGSGTQLSVL.